This record concerns one T cell receptor (beta chain) sequence. This sample was taken from a study of blood T cell repertoires in COVID-19. Overall study context: Whether acute or convalescent, the COVID-19 samples came from the United States, Italy and Spain. T cells, B-cell-depleted T cells, or PBMCs provided the cDNA or gDNA that served as material.

V was trimmed by 5 bases and J by 3 bases, leaving 12 bases between them. The germline V gene has CDR1 SQVTM and CDR2 ANQGSEA. The CDR3 has 13 amino acids. Per the original data handling: From reference gene primer amplification, estimates of nucleated cell counts were derived. This table comes from immunoSEQ multiplex PCR, and its TCRdb copy is limited to in-frame clones, with some not included. V and J calls and clone size are copied from that table; D and trimming were computed from the DNA. The sample has 120,000 or so clones, around 85% seen once. J is TRBJ2-3 and V is TRBV29-1, with a tentative D call TRBD2 (6 bases). Sequenced sample: peripheral blood. The sequence derives from a woman between 45 and 60 years old with acute or convalescent COVID-19. This CDR3 is CSVKEGWTDTQYF. Here the CDR3 DNA reads TGCAGCGTTAAGGAGGGGTGGACAGATACGCAGTATTTT.